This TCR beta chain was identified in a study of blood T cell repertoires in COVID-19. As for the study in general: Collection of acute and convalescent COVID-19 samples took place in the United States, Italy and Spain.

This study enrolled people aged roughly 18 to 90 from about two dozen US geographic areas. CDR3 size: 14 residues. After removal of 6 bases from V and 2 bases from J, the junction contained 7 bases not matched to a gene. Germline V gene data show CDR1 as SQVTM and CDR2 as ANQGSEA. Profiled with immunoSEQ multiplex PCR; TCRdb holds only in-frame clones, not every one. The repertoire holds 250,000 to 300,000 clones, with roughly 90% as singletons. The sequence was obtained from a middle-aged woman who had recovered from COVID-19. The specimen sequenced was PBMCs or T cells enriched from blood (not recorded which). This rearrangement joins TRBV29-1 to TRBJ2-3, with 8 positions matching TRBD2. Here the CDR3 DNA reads TGCAGCGTCCTCGGGGGGGCCTTCACAGATACGCAGTATTTT. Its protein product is CSVLGGAFTDTQYF.